This T cell receptor beta chain was sequenced in a study of metastatic and nonmetastatic thyroid tumors. MiXCR re-clonotyped the PCR reads for TCRdb. The table shows fewer than 15,000 clones, with more than 20% occurring only once. This CDR3 contains 13 residues. Per germline, CDR1 SGHDT and CDR2 YYEEEE. Trimming cost V 1 base and J 1 base, with 6 bases left between them. No treatment had been given to any patient before thyroid surgery. This TCR derives from a female donor with papillary thyroid cancer or a benign thyroid nodule (not recorded which). Some clones in this sample may be carry-over from other donors' samples. Sequenced material: tumor tissue. This chain joins TRBV5-6 and TRBJ2-7; the D is unclear. CDR3 residues: CASSLFGSYEQYF. The CDR3 DNA reads TGTGCCAGCAGCTTGTTTGGGTCCTACGAGCAGTACTTC. The full variable domain, rest sourced from reference TRBV5-6 and TRBJ2-7, is DAGVTQSPTHLIKTRGQQVTLRCSPKSGHDTVSWYQQALGQGPQFIFQYYEEEERQRGNFPDRFSGHQFPNYSSELNVNALLLGDSALYLCASSLFGSYEQYFGPGTRLTVT.